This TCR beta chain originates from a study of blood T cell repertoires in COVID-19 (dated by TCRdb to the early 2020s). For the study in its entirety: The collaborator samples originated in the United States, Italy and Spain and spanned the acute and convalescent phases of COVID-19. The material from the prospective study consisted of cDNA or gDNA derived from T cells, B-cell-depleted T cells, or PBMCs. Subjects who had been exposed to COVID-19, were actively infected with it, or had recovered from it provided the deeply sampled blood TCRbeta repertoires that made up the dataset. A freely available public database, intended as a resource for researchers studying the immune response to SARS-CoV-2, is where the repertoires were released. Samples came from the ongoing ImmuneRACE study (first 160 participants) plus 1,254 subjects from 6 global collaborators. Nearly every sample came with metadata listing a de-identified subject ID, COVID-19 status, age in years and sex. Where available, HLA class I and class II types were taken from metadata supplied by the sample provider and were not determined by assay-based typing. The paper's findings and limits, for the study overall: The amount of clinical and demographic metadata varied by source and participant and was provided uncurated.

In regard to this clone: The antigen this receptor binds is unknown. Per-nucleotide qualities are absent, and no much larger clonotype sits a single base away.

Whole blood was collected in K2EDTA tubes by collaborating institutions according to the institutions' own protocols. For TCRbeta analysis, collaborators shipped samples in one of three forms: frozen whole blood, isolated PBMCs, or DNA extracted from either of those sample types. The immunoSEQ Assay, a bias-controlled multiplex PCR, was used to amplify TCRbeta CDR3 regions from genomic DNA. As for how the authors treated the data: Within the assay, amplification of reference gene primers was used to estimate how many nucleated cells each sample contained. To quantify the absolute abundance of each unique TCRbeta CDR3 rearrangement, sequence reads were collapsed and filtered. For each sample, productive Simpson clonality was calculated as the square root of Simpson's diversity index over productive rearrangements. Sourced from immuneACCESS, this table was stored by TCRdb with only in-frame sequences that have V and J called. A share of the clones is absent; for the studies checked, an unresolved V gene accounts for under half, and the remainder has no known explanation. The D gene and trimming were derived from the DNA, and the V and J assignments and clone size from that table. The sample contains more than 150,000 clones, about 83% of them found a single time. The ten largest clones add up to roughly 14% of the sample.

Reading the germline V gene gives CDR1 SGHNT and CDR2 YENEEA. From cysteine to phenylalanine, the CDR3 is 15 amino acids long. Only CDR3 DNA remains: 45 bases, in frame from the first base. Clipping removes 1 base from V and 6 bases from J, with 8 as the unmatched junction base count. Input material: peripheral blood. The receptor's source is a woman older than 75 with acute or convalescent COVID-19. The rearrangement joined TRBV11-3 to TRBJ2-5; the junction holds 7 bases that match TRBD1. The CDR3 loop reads CASSLGGGRGKTQYF. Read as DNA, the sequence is TGTGCCAGCAGCTTAGGAGGGGGCAGGGGAAAGACCCAGTACTTC.